These T cell receptor beta chains were read from a single sample in a study of PD-1 blockade in classical Hodgkin lymphoma. Sequencing used immunoSEQ multiplex PCR; TCRdb keeps in-frame clones, though not all of them. There are around 91,000 clones in the sample; about nine tenths occur only once, and roughly 21% lies in the top ten. The specimen comprised peripheral blood mononuclear cells (PBMCs), sampled at baseline. All receptors come from a human donor with classical Hodgkin lymphoma. The conserved cysteine and the conserved F or W are not part of the CDR3 here.

v_call cdr3_aa
TRBV6-6 ASSYGEGQTQPQH
TRBV7-9 ASSLGAGLLNEKLF
TRBV19 ASSTQGTKNEKLF
TRBV5-1 ASSLGGEGEAF
TRBV5-6 ASSQLLRGNTIY
TRBV5-4 ASSEGGRADTQY
TRBV18 ASGTSAAKNIQY
TRBV6-5 ASSYLGQAASEAF
TRBV19 ASSVRLVGRSGELF
TRBV7-2 ASSLSVLSSYNEQF
TRBV4-1 ASSQNREGQPQH
TRBV15 ATSRERNTEAF
TRBV6-6 ASSAQGHTEAF